This T cell receptor beta chain appears in the sequencing data of a study of blood T cell repertoires in COVID-19. Whole-study context: The United States, Italy and Spain were the sources of the acute and convalescent COVID-19 samples.

Germline CDR1 and CDR2: SGHDT and YYEEEE. The CDR3 is 16 residues long. Trimming removed 0 bases at V and 0 bases at J, with 10 bases between. In the authors' workflow: The assay estimated nucleated cells by amplifying reference gene primers. Produced via immunoSEQ multiplex PCR; TCRdb's table is partial and in-frame only. V, J and clone size are those of that table, while D and trimming were read from the DNA. This table has approximately 260,000 clones, approximately 83% appearing once. The sample was peripheral blood. The rearrangement links TRBV5-6 to TRBJ1-3, with D possibly matching TRBD1 (5 bases). The sequence was collected from a woman aged 70-85 years with acute or convalescent COVID-19. The CDR3 reads CASSLVGRSSGNTIYF. CDR3 DNA sequence: TGTGCCAGCAGCTTGGTGGGGCGCTCCTCTGGAAACACCATATATTTT.